This is a list of T cell receptor beta chains from one sample in a study of blood T cell repertoires in COVID-19. The table came from immunoSEQ multiplex PCR; TCRdb's copy has only in-frame clones and leaves some out. This table has roughly 400,000 clones, nearly 90% appearing once. Sequencing was performed on PBMCs or T cells enriched from blood (not recorded which). The receptors stem from a woman in her late teens or twenties who had been exposed to COVID-19. Both conserved end residues are part of each CDR3. The D gene is left open where the match is weak. Expanded clones are given a class, and other clones once, few, many or no size at all.

>TRBJ2-7|14|TRBV6-5|TRBD1|-
CASSLGQGSGEQYF
TGTGCCAGCAGCTTGGGACAGGGGTCCGGGGAGCAGTACTTC
>TRBJ1-6|12|TRBV3-1/TRBV3-2|-|-
CASSQAKSPLHF
TGTGCCAGCAGCCAAGCTAAGTCACCCCTCCACTTT
>TRBJ2-7|15|TRBV11-2|TRBD1|-
CASSTGTGGFHEQYF
TGTGCCAGCAGTACCGGGACAGGGGGCTTCCACGAGCAGTACTTC
>TRBJ1-3|13|TRBV2|-|-
CASRVGGGNTIYF
TGTGCCAGCAGGGTAGGGGGTGGAAACACCATATATTTT
>TRBJ2-7|14|TRBV6-6|TRBD1|-
CASSPRTGVYEQYF
TGTGCCAGCAGCCCACGGACAGGGGTTTACGAGCAGTACTTC
>TRBJ1-6|16|TRBV9|-|-
CASSVDWSSYNSPLHF
TGTGCCAGCAGCGTAGACTGGAGCTCCTATAATTCACCCCTCCACTTT
>TRBJ2-5|15|TRBV3-1/TRBV3-2|TRBD1|-
CASSYRTGQQETQYF
TGTGCCAGCAGCTACCGGACAGGGCAGCAAGAGACCCAGTACTTC
>TRBJ2-6|16|TRBV5-3|-|-
CARSLEGHLWANVLTF
TGTGCCAGAAGCTTGGAAGGACACTTATGGGCCAACGTCCTGACTTTC
>TRBJ1-3|14|TRBV28|TRBD1|once
CASTLQGAGNTIYF
TGTGCCAGCACCTTACAGGGGGCTGGAAACACCATATATTTT
>TRBJ2-5|17|TRBV29-1|TRBD2|-
CSVEGTLAGTDRETQYF
TGCAGCGTTGAAGGAACACTAGCGGGAACGGATCGAGAGACCCAGTACTTC
>TRBJ2-1|15|TRBV25-1|TRBD2|-
CASMSGLAGGNEQFF
TGTGCCAGCATGAGCGGTCTAGCGGGGGGGAATGAGCAGTTCTTC
>TRBJ2-7|16|TRBV7-8|-|-
CASSLTDDGSRYEQYF
TGTGCCAGCAGCTTAACAGACGACGGCAGTCGCTACGAGCAGTACTTC